The clone carrying this T cell receptor (beta chain) has just a few counts. The sample originates from a study of T cell responses to AZD1222 COVID-19 vaccine. Method: immunoSEQ multiplex PCR; TCRdb's copy keeps in-frame clones and lacks some. The sample yields some 200,000 clones, about 89% seen once. The CDR3 totals 15 residues. Trimming took off 5 bases at V and 2 bases at J, with 13 bases between the two ends. Germline lookup yields CDR1 MNHEY and CDR2 SMNVEV (reference sequence). The starting material was peripheral blood, obtained 28 days after the second AZD1222 dose. The genes are TRBV27 and TRBJ1-5; D gene uncertain. The TCR comes from an adult who received the AZD1222 COVID-19 vaccine. The DNA for the CDR3 is TGTGCCAGCAGTATGGTGGGATCGGGCAATCAGCCCCAGCATTTT. This gives the protein CASSMVGSGNQPQHF.